This TCR beta chain comes out of a study of blood T cells in healthy people across ages. Findings and caveats of the study: The study found TCR beta diversity correlated strongly with naive T cell percentage. Researchers judged that diversity estimates from one million T cells fell short of true values. Researchers said unsorted PBMCs prevented a conclusive naive versus antigen-experienced comparison.

With 1 base removed from V and 2 bases from J, the gap between germline ends came to 12 bases. The CDR3 spans 15 residues. In germline, CDR1 is LGHNA, CDR2 YNFKEQ. This clonotype came up a few times. Its cognate antigen is unknown. Using a J-beta primer mix together with a sample-barcoded 5' primer, a second PCR was run for roughly 6 to 11 cycles. Each of the samples gave a minimum of 3 million paired-end reads that contained CDR3. TCRdb fed the 5' RACE reads into MiXCR, producing one record per CDR3 protein. The repertoire includes fewer than 800,000 distinct CDR3 sequences, around half of them detected once, and under 35% sits in the top ten.

The chain links TRBV4-2 to TRBJ2-7; D might be TRBD2 (6 bases). The sample comprised blood. This receptor was identified in an older woman in good health. The CDR3 reads CASSQGRDGPYEQYF. In DNA form, the CDR3 reads TGTGCCAGCAGCCAAGGGAGGGACGGACCCTACGAGCAGTACTTC.